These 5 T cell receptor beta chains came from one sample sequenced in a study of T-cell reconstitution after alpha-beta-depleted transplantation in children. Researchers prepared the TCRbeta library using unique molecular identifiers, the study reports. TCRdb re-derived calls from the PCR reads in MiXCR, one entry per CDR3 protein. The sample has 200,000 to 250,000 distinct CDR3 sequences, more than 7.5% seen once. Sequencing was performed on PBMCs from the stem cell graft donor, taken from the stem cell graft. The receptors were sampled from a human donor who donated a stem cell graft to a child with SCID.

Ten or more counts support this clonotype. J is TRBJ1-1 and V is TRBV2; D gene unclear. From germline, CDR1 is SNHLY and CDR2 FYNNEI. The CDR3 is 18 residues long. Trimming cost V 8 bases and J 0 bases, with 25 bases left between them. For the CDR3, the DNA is TGTGCCAGCCAGCTCCACGGGGATTTTATGGGGATGAACACTGAAGCTTTCTTT. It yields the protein CASQLHGDFMGMNTEAFF.

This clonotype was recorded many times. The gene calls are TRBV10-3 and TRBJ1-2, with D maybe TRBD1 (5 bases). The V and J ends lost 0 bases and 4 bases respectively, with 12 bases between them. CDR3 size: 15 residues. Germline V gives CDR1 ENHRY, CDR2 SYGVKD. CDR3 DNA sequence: TGTGCCATCAGTGAGTCGGGGACGGAGGGCTATGGCTACACCTTC. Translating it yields CAISESGTEGYGYTF.

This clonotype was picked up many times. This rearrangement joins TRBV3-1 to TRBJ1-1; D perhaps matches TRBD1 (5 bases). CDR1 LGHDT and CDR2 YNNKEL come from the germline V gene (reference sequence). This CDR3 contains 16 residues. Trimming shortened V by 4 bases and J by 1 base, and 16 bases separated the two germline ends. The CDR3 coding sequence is TGTGCCAGCAGCCGAGGGAGCAGGGTTGGGAACACTGAAGCTTTCTTT. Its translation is CASSRGSRVGNTEAFF.

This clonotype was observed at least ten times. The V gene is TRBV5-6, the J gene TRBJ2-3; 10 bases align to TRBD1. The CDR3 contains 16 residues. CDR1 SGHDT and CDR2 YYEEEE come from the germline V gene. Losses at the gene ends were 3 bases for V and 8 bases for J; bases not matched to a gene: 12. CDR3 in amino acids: CASSSLGTGAEGTQYF. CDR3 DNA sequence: TGTGCCAGCAGCTCACTCGGGACAGGGGCGGAGGGTACGCAGTATTTT. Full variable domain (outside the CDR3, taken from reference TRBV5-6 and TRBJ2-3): DAGVTQSPTHLIKTRGQQVTLRCSPKSGHDTVSWYQQALGQGPQFIFQYYEEEERQRGNFPDRFSGHQFPNYSSELNVNALLLGDSALYLCASSSLGTGAEGTQYFGPGTRLTVL.

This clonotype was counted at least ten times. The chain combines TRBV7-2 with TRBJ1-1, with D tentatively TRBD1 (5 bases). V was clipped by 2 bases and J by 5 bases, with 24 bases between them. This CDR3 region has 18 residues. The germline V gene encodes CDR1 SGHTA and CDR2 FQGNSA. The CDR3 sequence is CASSLRTGRFGAETEAFF. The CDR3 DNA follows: TGTGCCAGCAGCTTACGCACAGGAAGGTTCGGGGCCGAAACTGAAGCTTTCTTT. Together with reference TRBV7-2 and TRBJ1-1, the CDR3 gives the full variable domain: GAGVSQSPSNKVTEKGKDVELRCDPISGHTALYWYRQSLGQGLEFLIYFQGNSAPDKSGLPSDRFSAERTGGSVSTLTIQRTQQEDSAVYLCASSLRTGRFGAETEAFFGQGTRLTVV.